The rows below give T cell receptor beta chains drawn from one sample of a study of T-cell reconstitution after alpha-beta-depleted transplantation in children. MiXCR, run by TCRdb on the PCR reads, gives a single entry per CDR3 protein. The table shows around 960,000 distinct CDR3 sequences, with about 31% occurring only once. Sequences were derived from PBMCs, mostly from graft donor cells, sampled 360 days after TCRalphabeta/CD19-depleted stem cell transplant. The receptors stem from a boy younger than two who had a stem cell transplant for SCID, so the T cells may come from the graft donor. Each CDR3 is given with its conserved first and last residue. Each record gives: V gene, J gene, D gene, CDR3 protein. The D gene is left open where the match is weak.

V: TRBV2
J: TRBJ1-2
D: -
CDR3: CASSEQGQYGYTF

V: TRBV18
J: TRBJ1-6
D: TRBD1
CDR3: CASSPPLGTGVKPLHF

V: TRBV9
J: TRBJ1-5
D: -
CDR3: CASSPLGWWPQHF

V: TRBV5-1
J: TRBJ2-7
D: -
CDR3: CASSLDRPPYEQYF

V: TRBV11-2
J: TRBJ1-4
D: TRBD1
CDR3: CASRLDRGQRTNEKLFF

V: TRBV20-1
J: TRBJ2-3
D: TRBD1
CDR3: CSARGQGMEAGADTQYF

V: TRBV7-8
J: TRBJ1-5
D: -
CDR3: CASSPVSGSNQPQHF

V: TRBV28
J: TRBJ1-5
D: -
CDR3: CASSFRRGRQHF

V: TRBV4-3
J: TRBJ2-3
D: -
CDR3: CASSQDLWDTQYF

V: TRBV5-6
J: TRBJ2-5
D: -
CDR3: CASSLQGREETQYF

V: TRBV6-6
J: TRBJ2-7
D: -
CDR3: CASSGPANQYF

V: TRBV12-3/TRBV12-4
J: TRBJ2-1
D: TRBD2
CDR3: CASSLLAGGINEQFF

V: TRBV10-3
J: TRBJ1-2
D: -
CDR3: CASSVSPSLYGYTF

V: TRBV25-1
J: TRBJ2-3
D: -
CDR3: CASSEGQNLRGDTQYF

V: TRBV10-3
J: TRBJ2-7
D: TRBD1
CDR3: CAISMGTGAYEQYF

V: TRBV9
J: TRBJ2-3
D: -
CDR3: CASSVTGVGGSTDTQYF

V: TRBV18
J: TRBJ2-5
D: TRBD1
CDR3: CASSPRQGPYQETQYF

V: TRBV10-3
J: TRBJ2-3
D: TRBD1
CDR3: CAILQGPHTDTQYF

V: TRBV4-3
J: TRBJ2-3
D: TRBD1
CDR3: CASSQDPQGANTDTQYF

V: TRBV6-2/TRBV6-3
J: TRBJ1-2
D: -
CDR3: CASSSLTGFLSSGYDYTF

V: TRBV10-2
J: TRBJ1-1
D: -
CDR3: CASSAFHHRVTGPPEAFF

V: TRBV20-1
J: TRBJ2-3
D: TRBD2
CDR3: CSARRTSGGAGTDTQYF

V: TRBV6-2/TRBV6-3
J: TRBJ2-7
D: TRBD2
CDR3: CASSSEGVTSGGPLEDYEQYF

V: TRBV9
J: TRBJ2-3
D: TRBD2
CDR3: CASSVEAGGGTDTQYF

V: TRBV7-2
J: TRBJ2-3
D: -
CDR3: CASKIQESTDTQYF

V: TRBV7-2
J: TRBJ2-1
D: -
CDR3: CASSLAVNTPRDEQFF

V: TRBV18
J: TRBJ1-5
D: TRBD1
CDR3: CASSPGQGITPQHF

V: TRBV24-1
J: TRBJ2-1
D: -
CDR3: CATRGTLNEQFF

V: TRBV9
J: TRBJ2-3
D: -
CDR3: CASSTSRWATPTDTQYF

V: TRBV2
J: TRBJ1-1
D: -
CDR3: CASVQKNTEAFF

V: TRBV5-1
J: TRBJ1-1
D: -
CDR3: CASSLGGSGFNTEAFF

V: TRBV10-3
J: TRBJ1-5
D: -
CDR3: CAISESEGLNQPQHF

V: TRBV5-1
J: TRBJ2-7
D: TRBD1
CDR3: CASSYSGQYYEQYF

V: TRBV7-2
J: TRBJ2-1
D: TRBD1
CDR3: CASSLDGQGYNEQFF

V: TRBV9
J: TRBJ2-1
D: TRBD2
CDR3: CASSISGGRGNEQFF

V: TRBV15
J: TRBJ2-5
D: -
CDR3: CATSRGTRQETQYF

V: TRBV6-1
J: TRBJ1-5
D: -
CDR3: CASRSGSRSNQPQHF

V: TRBV4-3
J: TRBJ2-5
D: TRBD2
CDR3: CASSQDRGGGPQETQYF

V: TRBV20-1
J: TRBJ2-2
D: TRBD1
CDR3: CSANYRGLNTGELFF

V: TRBV9
J: TRBJ2-2
D: TRBD2
CDR3: CASSVEKGTSGTGELFF

V: TRBV9
J: TRBJ1-6
D: -
CDR3: CASSVDITGGSPLHF

V: TRBV15
J: TRBJ1-5
D: TRBD1
CDR3: CATSRDLVRGQSNQPQHF

V: TRBV5-1
J: TRBJ2-3
D: TRBD2
CDR3: CASRGLAGALGTDTQYF

V: TRBV28
J: TRBJ1-1
D: -
CDR3: CASSLFYGDSRTEAFF

V: TRBV18
J: TRBJ1-5
D: TRBD1
CDR3: CASSFTGVYQPQHF

V: TRBV15
J: TRBJ2-5
D: -
CDR3: CATSRDKSVQETQYF

V: TRBV20-1
J: TRBJ2-7
D: -
CDR3: CSARDQRTIYEQYF

V: TRBV12-3/TRBV12-4
J: TRBJ1-2
D: TRBD1
CDR3: CASSLTGTGRYGYTF

V: TRBV6-2/TRBV6-3
J: TRBJ1-5
D: -
CDR3: CASCRVGAGPQPQHF

V: TRBV7-9
J: TRBJ2-1
D: -
CDR3: CASTVPQGYNEQFF

V: TRBV5-1
J: TRBJ2-7
D: -
CDR3: CASVRGWPYEQYF

V: TRBV20-1
J: TRBJ2-6
D: -
CDR3: CSASPGPSSGANVLTF

V: TRBV28
J: TRBJ2-1
D: TRBD2
CDR3: CASSPRGGGNEQFF